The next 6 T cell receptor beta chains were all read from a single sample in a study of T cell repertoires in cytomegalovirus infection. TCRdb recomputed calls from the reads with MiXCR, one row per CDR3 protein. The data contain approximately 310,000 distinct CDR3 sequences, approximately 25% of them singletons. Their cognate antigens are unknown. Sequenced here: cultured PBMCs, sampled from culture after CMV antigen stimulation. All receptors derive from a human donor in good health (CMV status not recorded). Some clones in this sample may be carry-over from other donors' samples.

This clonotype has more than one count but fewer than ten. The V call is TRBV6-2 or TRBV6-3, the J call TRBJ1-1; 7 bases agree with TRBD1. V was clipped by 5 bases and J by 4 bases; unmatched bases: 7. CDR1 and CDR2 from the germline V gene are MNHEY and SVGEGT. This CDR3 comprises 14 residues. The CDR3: CASSDRVVGTEAFF. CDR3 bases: TGTGCCAGCAGTGACAGGGTCGTGGGCACTGAAGCTTTCTTT.

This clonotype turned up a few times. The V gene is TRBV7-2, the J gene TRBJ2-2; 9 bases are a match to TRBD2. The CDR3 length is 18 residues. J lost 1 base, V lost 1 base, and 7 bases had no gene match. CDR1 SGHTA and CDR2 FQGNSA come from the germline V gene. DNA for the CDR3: TGTGCCAGCAGCTTAGGCCCCGCGGGAGGGGGGAACACCGGGGAGCTGTTTTTT. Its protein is CASSLGPAGGGNTGELFF.

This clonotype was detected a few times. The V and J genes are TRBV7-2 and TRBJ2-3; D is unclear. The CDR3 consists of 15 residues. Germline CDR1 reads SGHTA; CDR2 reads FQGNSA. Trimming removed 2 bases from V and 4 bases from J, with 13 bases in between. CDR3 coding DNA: TGTGCCAGCAGCTTATCAGCGCGCCCGGCAGATACGCAGTATTTT. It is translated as CASSLSARPADTQYF.

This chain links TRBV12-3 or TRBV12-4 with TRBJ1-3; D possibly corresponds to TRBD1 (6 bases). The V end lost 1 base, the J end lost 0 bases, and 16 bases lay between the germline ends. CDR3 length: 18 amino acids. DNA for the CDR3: TGTGCCAGCAGTTTAGGATTAGGAGGGGGGGACTCTGGAAACACCATATATTTT. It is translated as CASSLGLGGGDSGNTIYF.

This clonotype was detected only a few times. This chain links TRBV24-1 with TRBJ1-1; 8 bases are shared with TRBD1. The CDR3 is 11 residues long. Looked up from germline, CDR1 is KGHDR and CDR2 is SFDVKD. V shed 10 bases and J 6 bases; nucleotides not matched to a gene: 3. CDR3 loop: CATTQGAEAFF. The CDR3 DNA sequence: TGTGCCACTACACAGGGGGCTGAAGCTTTCTTT.

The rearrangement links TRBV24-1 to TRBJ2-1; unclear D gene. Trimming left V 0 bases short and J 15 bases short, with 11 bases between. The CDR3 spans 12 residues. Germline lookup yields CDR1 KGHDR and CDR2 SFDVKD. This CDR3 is CATSDLESYLFF. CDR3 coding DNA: TGTGCCACCAGTGATTTGGAATCGTATCTGTTCTTC.